The 15 T cell receptor beta chains listed next were all sequenced from one sample in a study of T-cell memory formation after mild COVID-19. TCRdb independently ran MiXCR on the 5' RACE reads; one entry per CDR3 protein. Of approximately 300,000 distinct CDR3 sequences in the sample, 7% to 10% were seen once. What was sequenced was PBMCs or a T cell subset sorted from them (not recorded which). Receptors originate from a young man who had mild COVID-19 (a few samples of this study predate the infection). Cell type and time point are not known.

This sequence joins TRBV20-1 and TRBJ2-3; 8 bases agree with TRBD2. Trimming took 4 bases from V and 2 from J; bases not matched to a gene: 5. Per germline, CDR1 DFQATT and CDR2 SNEGSKA (reference sequence). The CDR3 length is 14 residues. CDR3 protein: CSATTSGLTDTQYF. DNA for the CDR3: TGCAGTGCTACAACTAGCGGCCTCACAGATACGCAGTATTTT.

The J gene is TRBJ2-5, the V gene TRBV6-5, with D possibly being TRBD1 or TRBD2 (5 bases each). Germline CDR1 reads MNHEY; CDR2 reads SVGAGI. The CDR3 covers 14 residues. V lost 5 bases and J 5 bases, leaving 15 bases between the germline ends. CDR3 nucleotides: TGTGCCAGCAGTGTCGTGGGCAGGGAGGAGACCCAGTACTTC. It specifies CASSVVGREETQYF.

In this sample, this clonotype turned up a few times. V usage is TRBV6-5 and J usage is TRBJ1-4; TRBD1 matches at 10 bases. The V gene end was trimmed by 6 bases and the J gene end by 4 bases; junction bases not matched to a gene: 8. Germline V gene data show CDR1 as MNHEY and CDR2 as SVGAGI. The CDR3 is made up of 16 amino acids. In DNA, the CDR3 is TGTGCCAGCAGGTTACTCCGGGACAGGGGTAATGAAAAACTGTTTTTT. Its translation: CASRLLRDRGNEKLFF.

This clonotype has only a few counts. This chain links TRBV11-2 with TRBJ2-1; D possibly uses TRBD1 or TRBD2 (5 bases each). Between the trimmed V and J ends, which lost 5 bases and 0 bases, there was a span of 20 bases. The V gene's germline CDR1 is SGHAT and CDR2 FQNNGV. This CDR3 spans 18 amino acids. The CDR3 loop is CASSPRGYVFFSYNEQFF. In DNA, the CDR3 is TGTGCCAGCAGCCCGAGGGGTTATGTCTTTTTCTCCTACAATGAGCAGTTCTTC.

J is TRBJ2-1 and V is TRBV5-6; TRBD2 might be the D (6 bases). Trimming cost V 7 bases and J 15 bases, with 26 bases left between them. This CDR3 has 14 residues. The germline gives CDR1 SGHDT, CDR2 YYEEEE. CDR3: CASGTGSGTYNSFF. CDR3 coding DNA: TGTGCCAGCGGAACCGGTAGCGGTACCTACAATTCGTTCTTC.

This clonotype was picked up a small number of times. The V gene is TRBV20-1, the J gene TRBJ2-5; D assignment may be TRBD1 or TRBD2 (5 bases each). The CDR3 is 12 amino acids. Germline CDR1 and CDR2: DFQATT and SNEGSKA (reference sequence). With 7 bases removed from V and 0 bases from J, the gap between germline ends came to 9 bases. CDR3 in amino acids: CSGGADQETQYF. DNA for the CDR3: TGCAGTGGAGGGGCAGACCAAGAGACCCAGTACTTC.

This chain links TRBV6-5 with TRBJ2-5; TRBD1 aligns across 8 bases. V gave up 2 bases and J gave up 6 bases; unmatched junction bases: 5. Germline loops: CDR1 MNHEY, CDR2 SVGAGI. CDR3 length: 14 residues. CDR3 coding DNA: TGTGCCAGCAGTTACGGCCAGGGGGCTAAGACCCAGTACTTC. Amino acids: CASSYGQGAKTQYF.

This clonotype showed up just a few times. The chain is built from TRBV7-2 and TRBJ2-3; 7 bases map to TRBD2. Per germline, CDR1 SGHTA and CDR2 FQGNSA. There are 14 residues in the CDR3. J gave up 6 bases and V 3 bases, and 6 bases lay outside the gene matches. CDR3 region: CASSFLGGRDTQYF. As DNA, the CDR3 is TGTGCCAGCAGCTTTTTGGGGGGGAGGGATACGCAGTATTTT.

This clonotype was found a few times. The J gene is TRBJ1-6, the V gene TRBV7-9; TRBD1 might be the D (6 bases). The length of the CDR3 is 17 residues. V lost 3 bases and J lost 7, with 19 bases in between. From germline, CDR1 is SEHNR and CDR2 FQNEAQ (reference sequence). The CDR3 region is CASSFYLDRATNSPLHF. The CDR3 coding sequence is TGTGCCAGCAGCTTTTACCTGGACAGAGCAACAAATTCACCCCTCCACTTT.

This clonotype was observed a handful of times. The V and J genes are TRBV20-1 and TRBJ1-5; D unresolved. This CDR3 is 15 amino acids long. CDR1 and CDR2 from the germline V gene are DFQATT and SNEGSKA (reference sequence). V was trimmed by 2 bases and J by 3 bases, leaving 14 bases between them. The CDR3 here is CSARPARGFNQPQHF. The CDR3, as DNA: TGCAGTGCTAGACCAGCGCGGGGATTCAATCAGCCCCAGCATTTT.

This clonotype was seen many times. The gene calls are TRBV9 and TRBJ2-5, with 7 bases identical to TRBD1. The CDR3 runs to 16 residues. V lost 2 bases, J lost 5 bases, and 12 bases stayed unmatched. CDR1 and CDR2 (germline): SGDLS, YYNGEE. The CDR3 DNA reads as TGTGCCAGCAGCGTTGGGGACAGACCAAGTCGGGAGACCCAGTACTTC. Translated: CASSVGDRPSRETQYF.

The sample holds many counts of this clonotype. This chain links TRBV5-6 with TRBJ2-3; D is undetermined. CDR1 and CDR2 from the germline V gene are SGHDT and YYEEEE. This CDR3 is built from 13 residues. V gave up 3 bases and J gave up 6 bases, with 11 bases separating them. The CDR3 DNA sequence: TGTGCCAGCAGCTCGGATTCGATGGATACGCAGTATTTT. Its protein product is CASSSDSMDTQYF.

V gene TRBV29-1 combines with J gene TRBJ1-2, with a weak D call TRBD1 (6 bases). This CDR3 has 13 amino acids. Germline V lookup: CDR1 SQVTM, CDR2 ANQGSEA. Trimming stripped 2 bases from V and 5 bases from J, with 12 bases between. CDR3 in amino acids: CSVEIRGGYGYTF. CDR3 in DNA: TGCAGCGTTGAAATCAGGGGAGGATATGGCTACACCTTC.

This clonotype appeared many times. The rearrangement links TRBV24-1 to TRBJ1-1, with 9 bases aligning to TRBD1. Unmatched junction bases numbered 9, after V lost 12 bases and J lost 5 bases. The germline gives CDR1 KGHDR, CDR2 SFDVKD. This CDR3 comprises 13 residues. In nucleotides, the CDR3 is TGTGCCTCTCGGGGACAGGGAACTACTGAAGCTTTCTTT. The encoded protein is CASRGQGTTEAFF.

This clonotype was seen more than once but under ten times. The chain links TRBV3-1 to TRBJ1-6; D is ambiguous. V lost 0 bases and J 8 bases, leaving 14 bases between the germline ends. CDR1 is LGHDT and CDR2 is YNNKEL in the germline V gene (reference sequence). The CDR3 has 16 residues. CDR3 residues: CASSQEGSGSDSPLHF. The DNA for the CDR3 is TGTGCCAGCAGCCAAGAAGGGTCCGGGTCTGATTCACCCCTCCACTTT.